This TCR beta chain came from a study of shared clonotypes between healthy human individuals. Study-level information: CD4 naive cells filled three plates per donor, CD4 memory three, CD8 naive two and CD8 memory one. Study-wide results and limits: Specimens sampled were limited to blood, with tissue repertoires likely differing. In contrast to clonotypes shared by all four donors, non-shared clonotypes had lower generation probabilities.

Of note for this clone: Its target is unknown.

In the CD4+ fraction, cells were divided into CD45RA+ naive and CD45RA-negative memory subsets. Method: immunoSEQ multiplex PCR; TCRdb's copy keeps in-frame clones and lacks some. The data contain 550,000 to 700,000 clones, 73% of them singletons. The TCR originated in a woman aged 25 to 39 in good health. Sequences were obtained from memory CD4+ T cells sorted from blood. Stated subset: CD45RA-negative fraction.

DNA for the CDR3: TGCGCCAGCAGCCAAGTCGGGGTCTCTGGGGCCAACGTCCTGACTTTC. Protein sequence: CASSQVGVSGANVLTF. The chain combines TRBV4-1 with TRBJ2-6, with a tentative D call TRBD2 (5 bases). Germline V gene data show CDR1 as MGHRA and CDR2 as YSYEKL. The germline V and J ends were trimmed by 1 base and 0 bases, with 7 bases remaining between them. The length of the CDR3 is 16 residues.